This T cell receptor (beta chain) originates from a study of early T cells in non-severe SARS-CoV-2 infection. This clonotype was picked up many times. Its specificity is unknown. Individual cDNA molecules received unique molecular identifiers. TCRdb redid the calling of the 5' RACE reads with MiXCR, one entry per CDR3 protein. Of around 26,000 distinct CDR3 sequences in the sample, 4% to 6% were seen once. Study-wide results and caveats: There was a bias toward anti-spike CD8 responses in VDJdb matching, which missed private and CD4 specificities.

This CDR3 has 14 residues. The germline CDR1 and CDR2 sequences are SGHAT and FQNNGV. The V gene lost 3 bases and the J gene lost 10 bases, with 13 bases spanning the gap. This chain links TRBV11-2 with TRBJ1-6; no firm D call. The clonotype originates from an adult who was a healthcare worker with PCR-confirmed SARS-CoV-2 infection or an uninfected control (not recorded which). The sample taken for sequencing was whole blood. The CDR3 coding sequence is TGTGCCAGCAGCTTTTTGGCAGAGGGATCACCCCTCCACTTT. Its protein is CASSFLAEGSPLHF.